This TCR beta chain is from a study of blood T cell repertoires in COVID-19. Study background: In each case, the material was cDNA or gDNA derived from T cells, B-cell-depleted T cells, or PBMCs.

Germline values: CDR1 MNHEY, CDR2 SVGEGT. The length of the CDR3 is 14 residues. V dropped 5 bases and J dropped 7 bases, with 15 bases sitting between them. Original handling: From reference gene primer amplification, estimates of nucleated cell counts were derived. Libraries were prepared by immunoSEQ multiplex PCR; TCRdb keeps only in-frame clonotypes and omits some of them. The DNA was the basis for D and trimming; V, J and clone size are from that table. The sample consists of approximately 250,000 clones, approximately 82% of them appearing once. The rearrangement links TRBV6-2 or TRBV6-3 to TRBJ2-1; TRBD1 is a possible D gene (7 bases). Material: peripheral blood. This clonotype originated in a woman in her forties who had recovered from COVID-19. The CDR3 reads CASSPGGSWNEQFF. In DNA form, the CDR3 reads TGTGCCAGCAGTCCAGGGGGGTCGTGGAATGAGCAGTTCTTC.